This T cell receptor beta chain was observed in a study of shared clonotypes between healthy human individuals (dated by TCRdb to 2020 to 2021). In the study overall: The cohort comprised two women and a few men aged 18 to 49 years. To estimate repertoire size and how much clonotype sharing occurs between individuals, the study deeply sequenced the blood TCR repertoires of five healthy adults. Different laboratories and diverse techniques were used to prepare libraries and sequence TCR repertoires, to increase sequencing depth and limit assay-specific biases. Each donor's leukapheresis produced roughly between roughly 0.85 and 10 billion PBMCs.

Using the deep immunoSEQ assay, multiplex PCR amplified TCR CDR3 regions from genomic DNA. For each cell subset, the extracted genomic DNA was distributed evenly across all wells of several immunoSEQ 96-well plates, and each plate served as one replicate. Each replicate PCR for unsorted PBMC received roughly 300 ng genomic DNA, equal to 30,000 to 35,000 T cell genomes. Ten immunoSEQ deep assay plates were used to sequence unsorted PBMC genomic DNA. Purified libraries were measured with a Qubit 3.0 fluorometer, size-checked on a Bioanalyzer 2100, and measured again with the KAPA Library Quantification kit. Every immunoSEQ 96-well plate was sequenced on a separate single-read 150-cycle Illumina NextSeq 550 flow cell. Per the source publication's procedure: Because the immunoSEQ output held only junctional sequences and lacked quality scores, the filtering could not match the filtering applied to full-length reads. Sequences were annotated with PyIR, a Python wrapper for IgBLAST v1.9, and V/J genes and CDR3 were assigned using IMGT germline references. Reads were removed for weak V/J assignments (E-value above 1e-6), missing CDR3, stop codons, out-of-frame junctions, or ambiguous translated residues. V3J clonotypes were defined by identical inferred V gene, J gene, and CDR3 amino acid sequence. Percentage overlap between repertoires was computed as shared unique clonotypes divided by the size of the smaller repertoire. Repertoire richness was assessed with RTK rarefaction, the Chao1 estimator, and Recon v2.1 estimates of unobserved clonotypes. This immuneACCESS table, as held by TCRdb, lists in-frame sequences with V and J called but not all clones. Of the missing ones, under half trace to an unresolved V gene in checked studies; the others have no known cause. The V and J calls and the clone size are those of that table, but D and trimming were determined from the DNA. The sample table lists about 450,000 clones, roughly 85% of them with a count of one. The top ten hold roughly 12% of the sample.

The CDR3 numbers 15 residues from cysteine through phenylalanine. Only the CDR3 portion is preserved as DNA: 45 bases, with reading frame beginning at the first base. CDR1 and CDR2 are read off the germline V gene (reference sequence) as MNHNY and SVGAGI. The germline V and J ends show losses of 5 bases and 5 bases respectively, and no gene match explains 10 bases of the junction. This clone appeared a few times. Its antigen is not yet known. The record has no base qualities; no much larger clone is one base away. The donors were healthy, HIV-negative adults who had no recently reported acute infections or vaccinations. Every donor was a Caucasian adult living in Nashville, Tennessee, USA. For unsorted samples, about 85 million PBMCs were counted and genomic DNA was extracted with the QIAamp DNA Blood Mini kit. Blood was obtained by leukapheresis, after which PBMCs were separated by Ficoll-Histopaque density gradient centrifugation and cryopreserved in liquid nitrogen vapor phase.

Summary of the overall study and its limitations: Because the study included a small number of donors, the genetic and exposure-history diversity represented was limited. Sampling was restricted to blood, and TCR repertoires in tissue are likely to differ from TCR repertoires in blood. Based on pairwise subsampling, the degree of clonotype sharing among donors was expected to be affected by sequencing depth.

The rearranged chain carries TRBV6-6 and TRBJ2-7, and TRBD1 aligns with 9 junction nucleotides. The sequenced sample consisted of PBMCs. The receptor was isolated from a woman between 40 and 55 years old in good health. Some clones in this sample may be carry-over from other donors' samples. The CDR3 corresponds to CASSQPGQGINEQYF. The nucleotide sequence is TGTGCCAGCAGTCAGCCGGGACAGGGTATCAACGAGCAGTACTTC.